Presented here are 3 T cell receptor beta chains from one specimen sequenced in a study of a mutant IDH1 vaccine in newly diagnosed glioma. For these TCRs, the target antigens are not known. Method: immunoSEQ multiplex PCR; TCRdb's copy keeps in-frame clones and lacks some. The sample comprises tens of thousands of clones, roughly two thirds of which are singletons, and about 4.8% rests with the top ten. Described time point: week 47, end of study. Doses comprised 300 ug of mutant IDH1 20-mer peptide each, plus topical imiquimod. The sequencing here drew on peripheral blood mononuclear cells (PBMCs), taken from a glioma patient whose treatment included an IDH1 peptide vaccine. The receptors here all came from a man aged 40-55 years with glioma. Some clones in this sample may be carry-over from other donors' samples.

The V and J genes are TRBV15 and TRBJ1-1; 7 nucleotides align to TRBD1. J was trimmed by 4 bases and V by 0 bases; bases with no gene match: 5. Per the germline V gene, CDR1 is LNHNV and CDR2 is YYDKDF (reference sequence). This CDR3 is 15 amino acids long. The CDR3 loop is CATSRDTGASTEAFF. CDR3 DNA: TGTGCCACCAGCAGAGATACAGGGGCAAGCACTGAAGCTTTCTTT. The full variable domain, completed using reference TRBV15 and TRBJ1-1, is DAMVIQNPRYQVTQFGKPVTLSCSQTLNHNVMYWYQQKSSQAPKLLFHYYDKDFNNEADTPDNFQSRRPNTSFCFLDIRSPGLGDTAMYLCATSRDTGASTEAFFGQGTRLTVV.

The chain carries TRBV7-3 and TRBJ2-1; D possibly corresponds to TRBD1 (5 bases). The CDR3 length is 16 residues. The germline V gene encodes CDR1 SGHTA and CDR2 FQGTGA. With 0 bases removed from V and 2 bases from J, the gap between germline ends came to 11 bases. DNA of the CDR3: TGTGCCAGCAGCTTAACAAGGGGCGCACCCTACAATGAGCAGTTCTTC. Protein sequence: CASSLTRGAPYNEQFF.

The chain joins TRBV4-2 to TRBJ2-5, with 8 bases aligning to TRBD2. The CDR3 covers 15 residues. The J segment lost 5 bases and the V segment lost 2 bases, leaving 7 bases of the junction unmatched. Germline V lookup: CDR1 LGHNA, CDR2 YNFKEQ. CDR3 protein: CASSQRVGLAETQYF. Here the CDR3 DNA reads TGTGCCAGCAGCCAACGGGTAGGACTAGCCGAGACCCAGTACTTC.